The 21 T cell receptor beta chains below come from one sample, sequenced in a study of cytomegalovirus exposure and HLA in healthy donors. 60 Vbeta and 13 Jbeta primers were used in PCR. Only in-frame clones appear in the TCRdb table, and some are missing; sequencing was by immunoSEQ multiplex PCR. Seen here are about 140,000 clones, around 75% observed once, and the top ten hold 1.5% to 2%. Sequences were obtained from PBMCs. The receptors originated from a woman aged 30 to 39 in good health and CMV-seronegative.

With respect to this clone: Other nucleotide sequences from this sample produce the same CDR3. J is TRBJ1-4 and V is TRBV18, with a weak D call TRBD1 (6 bases). The CDR3 sequence is 15 residues long. V was shortened by 2 bases and J by 8 bases, with 15 bases between the two germline ends. CDR1 and CDR2 from the germline V gene are KGHSH and LQKENI. In nucleotides, the CDR3 is TGTGCCAGCTCACCAGTAACGGGGGGCCGGGAAAAACTGTTTTTT. It translates to CASSPVTGGREKLFF. Based on the CDR3 plus reference TRBV18 and TRBJ1-4, the full variable domain is NAGVMQNPRHLVRRRGQEARLRCSPMKGHSHVYWYRQLPEEGLKFMVYLQKENIIDESGMPKERFSAEFPKEGPSILRIQQVVRGDSAAYFCASSPVTGGREKLFFGSGTQLSVL.

The V gene is TRBV27, the J gene TRBJ2-1, with D possibly matching TRBD1 (6 bases). The V and J ends lost 6 bases and 6 bases respectively, with 12 bases between them. The CDR3 sequence is 13 residues long. CDR1 is MNHEY and CDR2 is SMNVEV in the germline V gene (reference sequence). In DNA form, the CDR3 reads TGTGCCAGCAGACCACAGGGTCCCAATGAGCAGTTCTTC. Translation gives CASRPQGPNEQFF.

The V call is TRBV30, the J call TRBJ2-2; tentative D call: TRBD1 (6 bases). Trimming removed 5 bases at V and 0 bases at J, with 10 bases between. Per germline, CDR1 GTSNPN and CDR2 SVGIG (reference sequence). This CDR3 spans 14 amino acids. This chain's CDR3 is CAWARDTNTGELFF. Here the CDR3 DNA reads TGTGCCTGGGCACGGGACACGAACACCGGGGAGCTGTTTTTT.

The chain carries TRBV14 and TRBJ2-1; the match to TRBD1 covers 8 bases. The V gene's germline CDR1 is SGHDN and CDR2 FVKESK. V trimming: 6 bases; J trimming: 8 bases; junction bases outside the gene matches: 9. The CDR3 extends over 14 amino acids. The CDR3 DNA follows: TGTGCCAGCAGGCTGTCGGGACAGGAATATGAGCAGTTCTTC. This sequence encodes CASRLSGQEYEQFF.

This clone has just a few counts. The J gene is TRBJ1-6, the V gene TRBV5-1; D might be TRBD1 (5 bases). The germline CDR1 and CDR2 sequences are SGHRS and YFSETQ. The V end lost 2 bases, the J end lost 9 bases, and 12 bases lay between the germline ends. The CDR3 covers 14 residues. The DNA for the CDR3 is TGCGCCAGCAGCTTTCGGCAGGGCGGTTCACCCCTCCACTTT. Its translation: CASSFRQGGSPLHF. Using reference TRBV5-1 and TRBJ1-6 for the parts outside the CDR3, the full variable domain is KAGVTQTPRYLIKTRGQQVTLSCSPISGHRSVSWYQQTPGQGLQFLFEYFSETQRNKGNFPGRFSGRQFSNSRSEMNVSTLELGDSALYLCASSFRQGGSPLHFGNGTRLTVT.

The chain recombines TRBV7-9 with TRBJ2-3; the D gene is possibly TRBD2 (6 bases). CDR1 and CDR2 (germline): SEHNR, FQNEAQ (reference sequence). V was clipped by 3 bases and J by 8 bases, with 12 bases between them. The CDR3 runs 13 residues. Here the CDR3 reads CASSLGTQSTQYF. The DNA of the CDR3 is TGTGCCAGCAGCTTGGGGACTCAGAGTACGCAGTATTTT.

The DNA of the CDR3 is TGTGCCAGCTCACCGTCTCTGGAGGGGCCGAACACCGGGGAGCTGTTTTTT. It encodes CASSPSLEGPNTGELFF. The chain is built from TRBV18 and TRBJ2-2; the D gene is possibly TRBD2 (6 bases). The CDR3 is 17 residues long. Trimming removed 3 bases at V and 0 bases at J, with 14 bases between. The V gene's germline CDR1 is KGHSH and CDR2 LQKENI.

The sample holds a few counts of this clone. V and J are TRBV30 and TRBJ2-2, with D possibly being TRBD2 (6 bases). V was cut by 0 bases and J by 3 bases, with 11 bases left in between. In germline, CDR1 is GTSNPN, CDR2 SVGIG (reference sequence). CDR3 length: 15 residues. The CDR3 loop is CAWSVTGVDTGELFF. CDR3 bases: TGTGCCTGGAGTGTAACGGGGGTAGACACCGGGGAGCTGTTTTTT. The variable domain in full, with the rest retrieved from reference TRBV30 and TRBJ2-2, is SQTIHQWPATLVQPVGSPLSLECTVEGTSNPNLYWYRQAAGRGLQLLFYSVGIGQISSEVPQNLSASRPQDRQFILSSKKLLLSDSGFYLCAWSVTGVDTGELFFGEGSRLTVL.

V and J are TRBV5-1 and TRBJ2-7, with TRBD1 identical over 10 bases. The CDR3 length is 15 residues. With 1 base clipped from V and 6 bases from J, the junction kept 7 bases outside the gene matches. Germline lookup yields CDR1 SGHRS and CDR2 YFSETQ. DNA for the CDR3: TGCGCCAGCAGCTTGTGGGGGACAGGGGAAGGCGAGCAGTACTTC. It translates to CASSLWGTGEGEQYF.

This clone was seen just once. The chain recombines TRBV30 with TRBJ2-7; weak D call: TRBD1 (6 bases). The germline V gene has CDR1 GTSNPN and CDR2 SVGIG (reference sequence). V was trimmed by 2 bases and J by 4 bases, leaving 9 bases between them. The CDR3 spans 12 residues. The CDR3 region has the DNA TGTGCCTGGAGTCTACAGGGTTACGAGCAGTACTTC. Amino acid sequence: CAWSLQGYEQYF.

The chain has TRBV28 and TRBJ1-2; D is ambiguous. Germline V gene data show CDR1 as MDHEN and CDR2 as SYDVKM. V lost 2 bases and J lost 0, with 10 bases in between. The CDR3 length is 15 residues. CDR3: CASSLPLRANYGYTF. The CDR3 coding sequence is TGTGCCAGCAGTTTACCTCTGAGGGCTAACTATGGCTACACCTTC.

V is TRBV7-9 and J is TRBJ1-4; D perhaps matches TRBD1 (6 bases). This CDR3 spans 14 amino acids. Germline CDR1 and CDR2: SEHNR and FQNEAQ (reference sequence). The V end was cut by 5 bases, the J end by 3 bases, with 10 bases between. CDR3 loop: CASSQQGANEKLFF. The CDR3 DNA sequence: TGTGCCAGCAGCCAACAGGGAGCTAATGAAAAACTGTTTTTT.

This chain connects TRBV5-1 to TRBJ1-4; the match to TRBD1 covers 9 bases. Germline V gene data show CDR1 as SGHRS and CDR2 as YFSETQ. V was pared by 5 bases and J by 6 bases, with 17 bases of the junction left unmatched. CDR3 length equals 18 residues. CDR3 loop: CASRLDRNRGRGDEKLFF. The CDR3 DNA reads TGCGCCAGCAGGCTCGATAGAAACAGGGGGCGCGGGGATGAAAAACTGTTTTTT.

This chain joins TRBV30 and TRBJ1-6; D might be TRBD1 (5 bases). CDR1 and CDR2 (germline): GTSNPN, SVGIG (reference sequence). This CDR3 is 13 amino acids long. V lost 4 bases and J lost 8, with 12 bases in between. CDR3 in DNA: TGTGCCTGGAACCCAAGGGGCGATTCACCCCTCCACTTT. Its translation: CAWNPRGDSPLHF. The full variable domain, rest sourced from reference TRBV30 and TRBJ1-6, is SQTIHQWPATLVQPVGSPLSLECTVEGTSNPNLYWYRQAAGRGLQLLFYSVGIGQISSEVPQNLSASRPQDRQFILSSKKLLLSDSGFYLCAWNPRGDSPLHFGNGTRLTVT.

V usage is TRBV28 and J usage is TRBJ2-3; no firm D call. This CDR3 region has 16 residues. V was shortened by 4 bases and J by 0 bases, with 14 bases between the two germline ends. The germline V gene has CDR1 MDHEN and CDR2 SYDVKM. The CDR3 region has the DNA TGTGCCAGCAGTTCCCGACTGGCGCTTAGCACAGATACGCAGTATTTT. Translated: CASSSRLALSTDTQYF.

CDR3 amino acids: CASSVGEGDQPQHF. Here the CDR3 DNA reads TGTGCCAGCAGCGTAGGGGAGGGGGATCAGCCCCAGCATTTT. The chain combines TRBV9 with TRBJ1-5; D perhaps matches TRBD1 (6 bases). V was trimmed by 0 bases and J by 5 bases, leaving 9 bases between them. The CDR3 length is 14 residues. Germline assignment: CDR1 SGDLS and CDR2 YYNGEE. Full variable domain (missing parts from reference TRBV9 and TRBJ1-5): DSGVTQTPKHLITATGQRVTLRCSPRSGDLSVYWYQQSLDQGLQFLIQYYNGEERAKGNILERFSAQQFPDLHSELNLSSLELGDSALYFCASSVGEGDQPQHFGDGTRLSIL.

This clone has a handful of counts. V and J are TRBV27 and TRBJ2-5; 8 positions match TRBD1. This CDR3 spans 13 amino acids. Germline CDR1 reads MNHEY; CDR2 reads SMNVEV (reference sequence). Germline trimming cut 6 bases from V and 3 bases from J; bases unmatched to any gene: 3. The CDR3 is CASSLDREETQYF. Written as DNA, the CDR3 is TGTGCCAGCAGCCTGGACAGGGAAGAGACCCAGTACTTC.

This chain uses TRBV28 with TRBJ1-5; 8 bases map to TRBD1. Germline V gene data show CDR1 as MDHEN and CDR2 as SYDVKM. The CDR3 contains 15 residues. With 5 bases clipped from V and 6 bases from J, the junction kept 9 bases outside the gene matches. The CDR3 bases are TGTGCCAGCAGTCCAACCACAGGGGGACTTCAGCCCCAGCATTTT. Amino acids: CASSPTTGGLQPQHF. Based on the CDR3 plus reference TRBV28 and TRBJ1-5, the full variable domain is DVKVTQSSRYLVKRTGEKVFLECVQDMDHENMFWYRQDPGLGLRLIYFSYDVKMKEKGDIPEGYSVSREKKERFSLILESASTNQTSMYLCASSPTTGGLQPQHFGDGTRLSIL.

The sample holds a few counts of this clone. The V and J genes are TRBV25-1 and TRBJ1-5; no reliable D call. Germline assignment: CDR1 MGHDK and CDR2 SYGVNS. CDR3 length: 11 residues. V gave up 8 bases and J gave up 4 bases, with 6 bases separating them. The CDR3 loop reads CASGQNQPQHF. Here the CDR3 DNA reads TGTGCCAGCGGCCAGAATCAGCCCCAGCATTTT.

This chain links TRBV7-9 with TRBJ1-1; D uncertain. This CDR3 spans 14 amino acids. The germline V gene encodes CDR1 SEHNR and CDR2 FQNEAQ (reference sequence). V was pared by 2 bases and J by 5 bases, with 12 bases between. CDR3 DNA: TGTGCCAGCAGCTTACGAGAGGAAGCGACTGAAGCTTTCTTT. This translates into CASSLREEATEAFF. Based on the CDR3 plus reference TRBV7-9 and TRBJ1-1, the full variable domain is DTGVSQNPRHKITKRGQNVTFRCDPISEHNRLYWYRQTLGQGPEFLTYFQNEAQLEKSRLLSDRFSAERPKGSFSTLEIQRTEQGDSAMYLCASSLREEATEAFFGQGTRLTVV.

The chain uses TRBV28 and TRBJ1-5; D remains ambiguous. The CDR3 consists of 15 residues. Germline CDR1 and CDR2: MDHEN and SYDVKM. Trimming took off 3 bases at V and 3 bases at J, with 12 bases between the two ends. Here the CDR3 DNA reads TGTGCCAGCAGTTTTCGAGGGTATCCCAATCAGCCCCAGCATTTT. It yields the protein CASSFRGYPNQPQHF.